The clone carrying this T cell receptor (beta chain) showed up just a few times. What it binds is unknown. These data come from a study of T cells after yellow fever vaccination. Study-wide points: Re-detected after boosting: most primary clones, about 95% of CD4 and over 80% of CD8. Some clonotypes were seen in both the CD4 and the CD8 compartments. These made up a small share and likely arose from convergent recombination.

This CDR3 is built from 16 residues. V lost 4 bases and J 0 bases, leaving 13 bases between the germline ends. 5'RACE template switching generated TCR cDNA, adding a universal primer site and UMIs. TCRdb ran MiXCR on the 5' RACE reads and lists one entry per CDR3 protein. The table lists about 170,000 distinct CDR3 sequences, 6.2% of them singletons. This TCR derives from a young man who received the YFV17D yellow fever vaccine. The sequencing here drew on CD4+ T cells sorted from PBMCs, taken on the day of the first yellow fever vaccination. The chain employs TRBV12-3 or TRBV12-4 and TRBJ2-1; no reliable D call. The CDR3 region is CASSSYGVISYNEQFF. The CDR3 coding sequence is TGTGCCAGCAGTTCCTACGGAGTAATCTCCTACAATGAGCAGTTCTTC.